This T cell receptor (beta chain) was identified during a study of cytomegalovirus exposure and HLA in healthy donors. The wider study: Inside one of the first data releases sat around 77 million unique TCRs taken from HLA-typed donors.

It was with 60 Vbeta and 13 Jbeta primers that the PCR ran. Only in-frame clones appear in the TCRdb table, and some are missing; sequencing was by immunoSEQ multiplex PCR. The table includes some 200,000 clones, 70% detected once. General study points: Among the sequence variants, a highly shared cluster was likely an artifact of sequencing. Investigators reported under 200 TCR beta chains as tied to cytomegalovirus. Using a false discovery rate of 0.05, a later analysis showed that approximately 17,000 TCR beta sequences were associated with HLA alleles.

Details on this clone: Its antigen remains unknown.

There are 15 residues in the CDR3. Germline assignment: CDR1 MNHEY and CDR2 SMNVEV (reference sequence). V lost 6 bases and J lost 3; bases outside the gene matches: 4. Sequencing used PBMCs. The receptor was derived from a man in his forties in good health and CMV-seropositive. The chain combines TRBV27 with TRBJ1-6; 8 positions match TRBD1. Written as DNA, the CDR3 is TGTGCCAGCAGGACCACAGGGGGCTATAATTCACCCCTCCACTTT. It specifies CASRTTGGYNSPLHF.